This is a list of T cell receptor beta chains from one sample in a study of T cell repertoires in cytomegalovirus infection. TCRdb ran MiXCR on the reads and lists one entry per CDR3 protein. The table lists around 740,000 distinct CDR3 sequences, roughly a third of them singletons, with around 3% in the top ten. Sequenced sample: PBMCs. The receptors originated from a human donor in good health (CMV status not recorded). Some clones in this sample may be carry-over from other donors' samples. CDR3s include the opening cysteine and the closing phenylalanine or tryptophan. A D gene is named only where the DNA matches it firmly. For some rows the clone size is stated as once, few or many, or as a class when expanded; others skip it.

>TRBJ2-7|-|TRBV27|few|13
CATATQVPSEQYF
TGTGCCACCGCGACCCAAGTTCCGAGCGAGCAGTACTTC
>TRBJ1-1|-|TRBV19|-|13
CASSHFRTGEAFF
TGTGCCAGTAGTCACTTTCGGACGGGTGAAGCTTTCTTT
>TRBJ2-3|-|TRBV7-2|many|15
CASSSDGGSTDTQYF
TGTGCCAGCAGCTCGGACGGGGGAAGCACAGATACGCAGTATTTT
>TRBJ1-2|-|TRBV28|-|14
CASSTGTATYGYTF
TGTGCCAGCAGTACCGGGACGGCGACCTATGGCTACACCTTC
>TRBJ2-1|TRBD1|TRBV6-6|-|16
CASSYSPGQAYNEQFF
TGTGCCAGCAGTTACTCCCCCGGACAGGCATACAATGAGCAGTTCTTC
>TRBJ2-7|-|TRBV20-1|few|15
CSARGWGFGTYEQYF
TGCAGTGCTAGAGGGTGGGGCTTCGGCACCTACGAGCAGTACTTC
>TRBJ2-7|-|TRBV5-8|-|15
CASSLWVPSAYEQYF
TGTGCCAGCAGCTTGTGGGTTCCCTCAGCCTACGAGCAGTACTTC
>TRBJ2-2|TRBD1|TRBV12-5|-|19
CASGLIDGRDRGNTGELFF
TGTGCTAGTGGTTTAATTGATGGTAGGGACAGGGGTAACACCGGGGAGCTGTTTTTT
>TRBJ1-1|-|TRBV19|few|15
CASGSTGRMNTEAFF
TGTGCCAGTGGGTCTACGGGCCGGATGAACACTGAAGCTTTCTTT
>TRBJ2-2|-|TRBV20-1|-|14
CSASLVGPTGELFF
TGCAGTGCTAGTTTGGTCGGGCCCACCGGGGAGCTGTTTTTT
>TRBJ1-3|-|TRBV12-3/TRBV12-4|few|15
CASTQGGPGGNTIYF
TGTGCCAGCACCCAAGGGGGGCCCGGAGGAAACACCATATATTTT
>TRBJ2-5|TRBD1|TRBV7-9|few|16
CASSRLRDRNQETQYF
TGTGCCAGCAGCCGTTTGCGGGACAGGAACCAAGAGACCCAGTACTTC
>TRBJ1-2|-|TRBV7-6|-|15
CASSQLGGALYGYTF
TGTGCCAGCAGCCAATTAGGGGGGGCCCTCTATGGCTACACCTTC
>TRBJ2-2|TRBD1|TRBV11-3|few|16
CASSFPDRGGTGELFF
TGTGCCAGCAGCTTCCCGGACAGGGGAGGCACCGGGGAGCTGTTTTTT
>TRBJ2-2|-|TRBV7-8|few|14
CASSSDMNTGELFF
TGTGCCAGCAGCTCCGACATGAACACCGGGGAGCTGTTTTTT
>TRBJ2-7|-|TRBV5-5|-|14
CASSLMEGTGEQYF
TGTGCCAGCAGCTTGATGGAGGGGACCGGCGAGCAGTACTTC
>TRBJ2-7|-|TRBV6-1|-|12
CASVGVSGEQYF
TGTGCCAGTGTGGGAGTTAGCGGCGAGCAGTACTTC
>TRBJ2-1|-|TRBV7-9|few|13
CASGQFSYNEQFF
TGTGCCAGCGGTCAATTTTCCTACAATGAGCAGTTCTTC
>TRBJ1-5|-|TRBV6-2/TRBV6-3|few|16
CASSFQRAVGNQPQHF
TGTGCCAGCAGTTTTCAAAGGGCAGTCGGCAATCAGCCCCAGCATTTT
>TRBJ1-5|-|TRBV20-1|-|16
CSARDQPGVSNQPQHF
TGCAGTGCTAGAGATCAACCGGGGGTTAGCAATCAGCCCCAGCATTTT
>TRBJ1-1|-|TRBV10-3|-|13
CAISFLQNTEAFF
TGTGCCATCAGCTTTCTACAGAACACTGAAGCTTTCTTT
>TRBJ2-5|TRBD1|TRBV6-2/TRBV6-3|few|14
CASCRGTGSKTQYF
TGTGCCAGCTGTAGAGGGACAGGGAGTAAGACCCAGTACTTC
>TRBJ1-2|TRBD1|TRBV7-9|-|17
CASSPSTGTGANYGYTF
TGTGCCAGCAGCCCGTCAACCGGGACAGGAGCTAACTATGGCTACACCTTC
>TRBJ2-7|TRBD2|TRBV11-2|-|16
CASSFPVIAGPYEQYF
TGTGCCAGCAGCTTCCCGGTGATAGCGGGTCCCTACGAGCAGTACTTC
>TRBJ2-6|-|TRBV5-1|-|15
CASSQRSTGANVLTF
TGCGCCAGCAGCCAGCGAAGCACTGGGGCCAACGTCCTGACTTTC
>TRBJ1-5|-|TRBV7-2|once|15
CASSLGIRYNQPQHF
TGTGCCAGCAGCTTAGGAATCCGTTACAATCAGCCCCAGCATTTT
>TRBJ1-1|TRBD1|TRBV7-8|-|16
CASSLKDRALVTEAFF
TGTGCCAGCAGCTTAAAGGACAGGGCGTTAGTCACTGAAGCTTTCTTT
>TRBJ1-4|TRBD1|TRBV7-9|-|14
CASILTGDKEKLFF
TGTGCCAGCATTTTGACAGGGGACAAAGAAAAACTGTTTTTT
>TRBJ2-1|-|TRBV12-3/TRBV12-4|-|12
CASGPGPNEQFF
TGTGCCAGCGGCCCAGGGCCTAATGAGCAGTTCTTC
>TRBJ1-1|-|TRBV19|few|13
CASSHVGDTEAFF
TGTGCCAGTAGTCATGTTGGGGATACTGAAGCTTTCTTT
>TRBJ1-4|-|TRBV7-2|many|15
CASSPSLGGGEKLFF
TGTGCCAGCAGCCCCTCCTTGGGGGGAGGCGAAAAACTGTTTTTT
>TRBJ1-1|-|TRBV6-2/TRBV6-3|few|13
CASRRARGTEAFF
TGTGCCAGCAGAAGGGCCAGGGGAACTGAAGCTTTCTTT
>TRBJ2-4|TRBD1|TRBV7-2|few|14
CASSSNQGAAIQYF
TGTGCCAGCAGCTCCAACCAGGGGGCGGCCATTCAGTACTTC
>TRBJ2-7|-|TRBV7-9|-|14
CASSLLGVAGEQYF
TGTGCCAGCAGCTTATTAGGGGTTGCGGGAGAGCAGTACTTC
>TRBJ2-7|TRBD1|TRBV7-6|-|15
CASSRGQGTSYEQYF
TGTGCCAGCAGCCGGGGACAGGGGACCTCCTACGAGCAGTACTTC
>TRBJ1-2|TRBD1|TRBV7-3|-|13
CASSPTGWEGYTF
TGTGCCAGCAGCCCGACAGGGTGGGAAGGCTACACCTTC
>TRBJ2-6|-|TRBV20-1|once|17
CSASRQLVRSGANVLTF
TGCAGTGCTAGTCGACAGCTCGTTCGGTCTGGGGCCAACGTCCTGACTTTC
>TRBJ1-6|TRBD1|TRBV7-9|-|14
CASSGDSRNSPLHF
TGTGCCAGCAGCGGGGACAGCCGGAATTCACCCCTCCACTTT
>TRBJ2-4|TRBD1|TRBV28|many|15
CASSSQNRGQNIQYF
TGTGCCAGCAGTTCTCAAAACAGGGGGCAAAACATTCAGTACTTC
>TRBJ2-1|-|TRBV27|-|15
CASSLSDPGFNEQFF
TGTGCCAGCAGTTTATCCGACCCAGGTTTCAATGAGCAGTTCTTC
>TRBJ2-1|TRBD2|TRBV12-3/TRBV12-4|few|14
CASSLEGGRDEQFF
TGTGCCAGCAGTTTAGAGGGAGGGAGGGATGAGCAGTTCTTC
>TRBJ1-6|-|TRBV2|-|14
CASSERGWNSPLHF
TGTGCCAGCAGTGAAAGGGGTTGGAATTCACCCCTCCACTTT